Listed below are T cell receptor beta chains from one sample, sequenced in a study of Ad26.COV2.S vaccination and SARS-CoV-2 variants. Profiled with immunoSEQ multiplex PCR; TCRdb holds only in-frame clones, not every one. Here the sample spans about 440,000 clones, roughly 87% being singletons. Sequencing used peripheral blood, obtained in a trial of Ad26.COV2.S vaccine versus placebo. The receptors were gathered from a person aged 18 to 59 who received the Ad26.COV2.S COVID-19 vaccine or a placebo. Each CDR3 is given with its conserved first and last residue. D genes are given only for firm matches. Clone size is stated in some rows and not others, as once, few, many or a class when expanded.

TRBD1,TRBV7-2,TRBJ1-3,-,CASSETGNYGNTIYF,TGTGCCAGCAGCGAGACAGGGAACTATGGAAACACCATATATTTT
-,TRBV28,TRBJ2-7,-,CASSDREGRYEQYF,TGTGCCAGCAGCGACAGGGAGGGACGGTACGAGCAGTACTTC
-,TRBV30,TRBJ1-2,-,CAWSAESYGYTF,TGTGCCTGGAGCGCGGAATCCTATGGCTACACCTTC
TRBD2,TRBV5-1,TRBJ2-7,-,CASSSGLAGDEQYF,TGCGCCAGCAGCTCGGGACTAGCGGGAGACGAGCAGTACTTC
TRBD1,TRBV5-1,TRBJ2-7,-,CASSLAGDRNNEQYF,TGCGCCAGCAGCTTGGCCGGGGACAGGAACAACGAGCAGTACTTC
TRBD2,TRBV2,TRBJ2-3,-,CAGRGGGTDTQYF,TGTGCCGGGCGGGGGGGCGGAACAGATACGCAGTATTTT
TRBD1,TRBV27,TRBJ1-4,-,CASSSYRGSKEKLFF,TGTGCCAGCAGTTCTTACAGGGGAAGTAAGGAAAAACTGTTTTTT
TRBD1,TRBV5-1,TRBJ2-1,-,CASSFRRGTGTGFGNEQFF,TGCGCCAGCAGCTTTAGACGCGGGACCGGGACAGGGTTCGGGAATGAGCAGTTCTTC
TRBD2,TRBV7-9,TRBJ2-1,-,CASSPGLAGNNEQFF,TGTGCCAGCAGCCCGGGACTAGCGGGCAACAATGAGCAGTTCTTC
TRBD1,TRBV28,TRBJ2-7,-,CASSLDRWSSYEQYF,TGTGCCAGCAGTTTGGACAGGTGGAGCTCCTACGAGCAGTACTTC
-,TRBV19,TRBJ2-2,-,CASSIDTRNTGELFF,TGTGCCAGTAGTATAGATACTAGAAACACCGGGGAGCTGTTTTTT
TRBD1,TRBV28,TRBJ1-5,-,CASSPRAGQGNQPQHF,TGTGCCAGCAGTCCCCGGGCGGGACAGGGGAATCAGCCCCAGCATTTT
-,TRBV18,TRBJ1-1,-,CASSPAKGPNTEAFF,TGTGCCAGCTCACCGGCGAAGGGCCCGAACACTGAAGCTTTCTTT
TRBD2,TRBV5-8,TRBJ2-1,-,CASRPLRTSESFYNEQFF,TGTGCCAGCAGACCTCTGAGGACTAGCGAATCTTTCTACAATGAGCAGTTCTTC
TRBD2,TRBV28,TRBJ2-1,-,CASRGRGREDEQFF,TGTGCCAGCAGGGGTCGCGGGAGAGAAGATGAGCAGTTCTTC
TRBD2,TRBV9,TRBJ2-7,-,CASSEGAGLVPPEQYF,TGTGCCAGCAGCGAGGGCGCGGGACTAGTCCCTCCCGAGCAGTACTTC
-,TRBV4-2,TRBJ2-2,-,CASSPSFRGDGELFF,TGTGCCAGCAGCCCGTCCTTCCGGGGTGACGGGGAGCTGTTTTTT
-,TRBV7-9,TRBJ2-2,once,CASSPSGDSNTGELFF,TGTGCCAGCAGCCCGAGCGGAGATTCGAACACCGGGGAGCTGTTTTTT
-,TRBV28,TRBJ1-2,-,CASSFDFTGGYTF,TGTGCCAGCAGTTTTGACTTCACGGGTGGCTACACCTTC
-,TRBV21-1,TRBJ1-5,-,CASSNTPPGQANQPQHF,TGTGCCAGCAGCAATACTCCCCCGGGACAGGCAAATCAGCCCCAGCATTTT
TRBD2,TRBV2,TRBJ2-7,-,CASSAGIGLAGIYEQYF,TGTGCCAGCAGTGCCGGTATCGGACTAGCGGGAATCTACGAGCAGTACTTC
TRBD1,TRBV7-6,TRBJ2-7,-,CASSPDRVPYEQYF,TGTGCCAGCAGCCCCGACAGGGTTCCCTACGAGCAGTACTTC
-,TRBV6-2/TRBV6-3,TRBJ2-7,-,CASSYRRVWESQYF,TGTGCCAGCAGTTACCGGAGAGTATGGGAGTCCCAGTACTTC
TRBD2,TRBV27,TRBJ2-7,-,CASTSRGGPTYEQYF,TGTGCCAGCACCTCACGGGGGGGCCCCACCTACGAGCAGTACTTC
-,TRBV3-1/TRBV3-2,TRBJ2-3,-,CASSQQGISDTQYF,TGTGCCAGCAGCCAGCAGGGAATCTCAGATACGCAGTATTTT
TRBD2,TRBV18,TRBJ2-3,-,CASSLLSGSGTDTQYF,TGTGCCAGCTCACTCCTGAGCGGGAGTGGGACAGATACGCAGTATTTT
TRBD1,TRBV7-8,TRBJ1-2,-,CASRDTGTESYGYTF,TGTGCCAGCCGCGACACCGGGACAGAAAGTTATGGCTACACCTTC
TRBD2,TRBV7-2,TRBJ2-7,-,CASSLVTSGTYEQYF,TGTGCCAGCAGCTTAGTGACTAGCGGTACCTACGAGCAGTACTTC
-,TRBV11-2,TRBJ2-1,-,CASTRGGSYNEQFF,TGTGCCAGCACCAGGGGTGGGTCCTACAATGAGCAGTTCTTC
-,TRBV7-9,TRBJ2-1,-,CASSKTVPGAYNEQFF,TGTGCCAGCAGCAAGACCGTCCCCGGGGCCTACAATGAGCAGTTCTTC
-,TRBV4-1,TRBJ2-1,-,CASSQDLDRYNEQFF,TGCGCCAGCAGCCAAGATCTGGACAGATACAATGAGCAGTTCTTC
-,TRBV27,TRBJ1-3,-,CASRSTLGGYAGNTIYF,TGTGCCAGCAGGTCTACCTTGGGGGGTTATGCTGGAAACACCATATATTTT
-,TRBV7-3,TRBJ2-6,-,CASSLSGNREAGANVLTF,TGTGCCAGCAGCTTAAGCGGGAACAGAGAGGCTGGGGCCAACGTCCTGACTTTC
-,TRBV15,TRBJ2-5,once,CATSTRQETQYF,TGTGCCACCAGCACCCGACAAGAGACCCAGTACTTC
TRBD1,TRBV19,TRBJ1-5,-,CASSLQGRNQPQHF,TGTGCCAGTAGTTTACAGGGGAGGAATCAGCCCCAGCATTTT
-,TRBV2,TRBJ2-1,-,CASSEMLALNNEQFF,TGTGCCAGCAGTGAAATGTTAGCGTTAAACAATGAGCAGTTCTTC
TRBD1,TRBV28,TRBJ1-6,-,CASSLGTGESPLHF,TGTGCCAGCAGTCTAGGGACAGGGGAGTCACCCCTCCACTTT
-,TRBV6-5,TRBJ1-6,-,CASSPLADITSPLHF,TGTGCCAGCAGCCCGTTAGCGGACATAACTTCACCCCTCCACTTT
-,TRBV29-1,TRBJ2-7,-,CSVELAGTFYEQYF,TGCAGCGTTGAACTGGCGGGAACCTTCTACGAGCAGTACTTC
-,TRBV15,TRBJ1-4,-,CATSSRQEKLFF,TGTGCCACCAGCAGTAGACAGGAAAAACTGTTTTTT
-,TRBV5-1,TRBJ2-7,-,CASSLGLLRVDYEQYF,TGCGCCAGCAGCTTGGGTCTTCTGAGGGTGGACTACGAGCAGTACTTC
TRBD1,TRBV6-5,TRBJ1-2,-,CASSSGGNGYTF,TGTGCCAGCAGTTCAGGGGGCAATGGCTACACCTTC
TRBD1,TRBV28,TRBJ2-2,-,CASNGQVYTGELFF,TGTGCCAGCAATGGACAGGTTTACACCGGGGAGCTGTTTTTT
-,TRBV6-2/TRBV6-3,TRBJ2-7,-,CASSPRGSTYEQYF,TGTGCCAGCAGTCCCAGGGGAAGCACCTACGAGCAGTACTTC
TRBD1,TRBV5-1,TRBJ1-1,-,CASSSDRGNTEAFF,TGCGCCAGCAGCTCGGACAGGGGGAACACTGAAGCTTTCTTT
-,TRBV29-1,TRBJ2-3,-,CSVLNADTQYF,TGCAGCGTGTTGAATGCAGATACGCAGTATTTT
TRBD2,TRBV5-8,TRBJ2-2,once,CASSPGTSGRSAGELFF,TGTGCCAGCAGCCCTGGGACTAGCGGGAGATCAGCCGGGGAGCTGTTTTTT
-,TRBV7-2,TRBJ2-7,-,CASTSIMAASYEQYF,TGTGCCAGCACCTCCATCATGGCAGCTTCCTACGAGCAGTACTTC
-,TRBV6-2/TRBV6-3,TRBJ1-5,-,CASSYTIWQPQHF,TGTGCCAGCAGTTACACAATTTGGCAGCCCCAGCATTTT
-,TRBV18,TRBJ1-2,-,CASSSSPGREGYTF,TGTGCCAGCTCATCGTCCCCAGGGCGGGAAGGCTACACCTTC
TRBD1,TRBV18,TRBJ2-7,few,CASSPPGTEPYEQYF,TGTGCCAGCTCACCTCCCGGGACAGAACCCTACGAGCAGTACTTC
-,TRBV6-5,TRBJ2-7,-,CASSLTGRSYEQYF,TGTGCCAGCAGTCTTACAGGGAGGTCCTACGAGCAGTACTTC
TRBD1,TRBV30,TRBJ2-3,-,CARGPGTGATDTQYF,TGTGCGAGGGGCCCCGGGACAGGGGCGACAGATACGCAGTATTTT
-,TRBV7-2,TRBJ2-2,-,CASSAWDAGELFF,TGTGCCAGCAGCGCCTGGGATGCCGGGGAGCTGTTTTTT
-,TRBV4-2,TRBJ2-3,-,CASSQQPNRDSFTDTQYF,TGTGCCAGCAGCCAACAGCCTAACCGGGACTCGTTCACAGATACGCAGTATTTT
-,TRBV28,TRBJ1-1,-,CASSFLGGYTEAFF,TGTGCCAGCAGTTTTCTTGGCGGGTACACTGAAGCTTTCTTT
-,TRBV27,TRBJ1-2,-,CASSLDPYTYGYTF,TGTGCCAGCAGTTTAGACCCGTACACCTATGGCTACACCTTC
TRBD2,TRBV19,TRBJ2-3,-,CATNDPFSGLSTDTQYF,TGTGCCACCAACGACCCCTTTAGCGGGCTGAGCACAGATACGCAGTATTTT
-,TRBV28,TRBJ2-3,-,CASSCVLRYRESEDTQYF,TGTGCCAGCAGCTGCGTTCTGAGGTACCGGGAGTCGGAAGATACGCAGTATTTT